Detailed here is one TCR beta chain. Its specificity is unknown. This record belongs to a study of Graves' ophthalmopathy and Graves' hyperthyroidism. Findings of the study overall: Cross-validated, the 13-signature model showed 87.88%/81.08% sensitivity/specificity, and 80%/75% in the test set. The majority of expanded thyroid clonotypes above 0.001 frequency also occurred in blood.

Beta-chain TCR CDR3 regions were amplified from RNA transcripts. Amplification began with first-round RT-PCR using HTBI primers, then second-round multiplex PCR was performed. One entry per CDR3 protein, called by TCRdb with MiXCR from the multiplex PCR reads. The sample holds almost 750,000 distinct CDR3 sequences, around 40% seen once. The receptor was derived from an adult man with Graves' ophthalmopathy. The sample comprised peripheral blood.

CDR3 amino acids: CSARPGLADKVSYEQYF. The CDR3 nucleotides read TGCAGTGCTAGACCGGGACTAGCGGATAAGGTCTCCTACGAGCAGTACTTC. This chain links TRBV20-1 with TRBJ2-7, with TRBD2 identical over 11 bases. CDR3 length equals 17 residues. Per germline, CDR1 DFQATT and CDR2 SNEGSKA (reference sequence). Losses at the gene ends were 2 bases for V and 0 bases for J; bases not matched to a gene: 9.